The 24 T cell receptor beta chains given below trace back to one sample, sequenced in a study of blood T cell repertoires in COVID-19. Sequenced by immunoSEQ multiplex PCR; TCRdb stores in-frame clones only, minus some. The sample holds 250,000 to 400,000 clones; approximately 87% are singletons and the top ten take roughly 5.2%. The specimen was PBMCs or T cells enriched from blood (not recorded which). The receptors stem from a woman aged 25 to 39 who had recovered from COVID-19.

The gene calls are TRBV7-9 and TRBJ1-1, with 9 nucleotides matching TRBD1. V trimming: 4 bases; J trimming: 3 bases; junction bases outside the gene matches: 15. The germline V gene has CDR1 SEHNR and CDR2 FQNEAQ (reference sequence). The CDR3 covers 18 residues. CDR3 amino acids: CASSSVADRGSRDTEAFF. As DNA, the CDR3 is TGTGCCAGCAGCTCAGTTGCGGACAGGGGCTCAAGGGACACTGAAGCTTTCTTT.

The chain carries TRBV9 and TRBJ1-1; perhaps TRBD1 as D (5 bases). Germline V gene lookup returns CDR1 SGDLS and CDR2 YYNGEE. The CDR3 has 12 residues. The V gene lost 3 bases and the J gene lost 6 bases, with 9 bases spanning the gap. The CDR3 sequence: CASSGGAPEAFF. In DNA form, the CDR3 reads TGTGCCAGCAGCGGTGGGGCGCCTGAAGCTTTCTTT.

The J gene is TRBJ2-1, the V gene TRBV7-6, with 9 bases lining up with TRBD2. This CDR3 has 15 amino acids. V was clipped by 5 bases and J by 9 bases; unmatched bases: 11. Germline V gene lookup returns CDR1 SGHVS and CDR2 FNYEAQ. CDR3 loop: CASSPATPAGGEQFF. CDR3 bases: TGTGCCAGCAGCCCAGCAACCCCAGCGGGGGGTGAGCAGTTCTTC.

The rearrangement uses TRBV6-6 and TRBJ1-2, with D perhaps matching TRBD1 (6 bases). CDR1 MNHNY and CDR2 SVGAGI come from the germline V gene (reference sequence). Between the trimmed V and J ends, which lost 4 bases and 7 bases, there was a span of 13 bases. The CDR3 sequence is 13 residues long. CDR3 in DNA: TGTGCCAGCAGTTGGGAGGGGGAAGGTGGCTACACCTTC. Protein: CASSWEGEGGYTF.

This clone was seen once. The chain combines TRBV18 with TRBJ1-5; no clear D. V was pared by 1 base and J by 5 bases, with 6 bases between. This CDR3 spans 13 amino acids. CDR1 and CDR2 (germline): KGHSH, LQKENI. CDR3 loop: CASSPQGDQPQHF. CDR3 coding DNA: TGTGCCAGCTCACCACAGGGAGATCAGCCCCAGCATTTT.

The chain combines TRBV20-1 with TRBJ2-5, with D uncertain. Trimming took 3 bases from V and 0 from J, leaving 11 bases between them. The germline gives CDR1 DFQATT, CDR2 SNEGSKA (reference sequence). The CDR3 is made up of 14 amino acids. In DNA, the CDR3 is TGCAGTGCTAGTCCTGTCCTAGACCAAGAGACCCAGTACTTC. As protein: CSASPVLDQETQYF.

J is TRBJ2-3 and V is TRBV5-6; D unclear. CDR3 length: 13 residues. V gave up 8 bases and J gave up 0 bases, with 10 bases separating them. Germline CDR1 reads SGHDT; CDR2 reads YYEEEE. This chain's CDR3 is CASRLGSTDTQYF. CDR3 nucleotide sequence: TGTGCCAGTCGCCTCGGTAGCACAGATACGCAGTATTTT.

This chain uses TRBV6-5 with TRBJ1-2; 7 positions match TRBD1. The length of the CDR3 is 11 residues. Germline CDR1 reads MNHEY; CDR2 reads SVGAGI. Unmatched junction bases numbered 0, after V lost 6 bases and J lost 5 bases. Written as DNA, the CDR3 is TGTGCCAGCAGGACAGGGTATGGCTACACCTTC. Its protein is CASRTGYGYTF.

V and J are TRBV12-3 or TRBV12-4 and TRBJ1-2; no definite D call. With 2 bases removed from V and 7 bases from J, the gap between germline ends came to 8 bases. The CDR3 is 12 residues long. CDR3 in DNA: TGTGCCAGCAGTTTACACCTAAGTGGCTACACCTTC. Its protein is CASSLHLSGYTF.

This CDR3 reads CASSTRVTTEAFF. For the CDR3, the DNA is TGTGCCAGCAGTACCAGGGTTACCACTGAAGCTTTCTTT. This chain connects TRBV6-5 to TRBJ1-1, with D possibly being TRBD1 (5 bases). Per germline, CDR1 MNHEY and CDR2 SVGAGI. The CDR3 length is 13 residues. Trimming took off 5 bases at V and 4 bases at J, with 11 bases between the two ends.

The chain uses TRBV28 and TRBJ1-3; 9 nucleotides align to TRBD1. This CDR3 is built from 17 residues. V lost 7 bases and J lost 4; bases outside the gene matches: 14. CDR1 and CDR2 (germline): MDHEN, SYDVKM. The CDR3 here is CASTSTGGLRSGNTIYF. Here the CDR3 DNA reads TGTGCCAGCACTTCGACAGGGGGGCTACGATCAGGAAACACCATATATTTT.

This clone was seen more than once but under ten times. The chain couples TRBV3-1 (or the pseudogene TRBV3-2) to TRBJ1-2; 9 bases map to TRBD1. Germline CDR1 and CDR2: LGHDT and YNNKEL (reference sequence). J lost 8 bases, V lost 5 bases, and 12 bases had no gene match. This CDR3 is 15 amino acids long. The CDR3 DNA is TGTGCCAGCAGCAGTCCGGGACAGGGCGTAGAAGGCTACACCTTC. Encoded protein: CASSSPGQGVEGYTF.

The rearrangement uses TRBV7-2 and TRBJ2-1; D possibly corresponds to TRBD2 (6 bases). The CDR3 totals 13 residues. Germline CDR1 SGHTA, CDR2 FQGNSA. V was trimmed by 4 bases and J by 4 bases, leaving 8 bases between them. The DNA of the CDR3 is TGTGCCAGCAGCTATGGAGGGTACAATGAGCAGTTCTTC. Its translation is CASSYGGYNEQFF.

The chain links TRBV6-8 to TRBJ2-1; no clear D. The CDR3 runs to 11 residues. The V and J ends lost 8 bases and 10 bases respectively, with 12 bases between them. Germline CDR1 and CDR2: MNHGY and SAAAGT. The CDR3 coding sequence is TGTGCCAGCCCGGTGGTCCGGGAGCAGTTCTTC. This translates into CASPVVREQFF.

This clone has only a few counts. The chain recombines TRBV7-9 with TRBJ1-2; no reliable D call. The V and J ends lost 6 bases and 8 bases respectively, with 10 bases between them. The CDR3 is 11 amino acids. The germline V gene encodes CDR1 SEHNR and CDR2 FQNEAQ (reference sequence). The CDR3 coding sequence is TGTGCCAGCAGTATGTCACACGGCTACACCTTC. Amino acid sequence: CASSMSHGYTF.

The CDR3 DNA follows: TGTGCCAGCAGTACCACCACCTTACAGGGTCACTATGGCTACACCTTC. As protein: CASSTTTLQGHYGYTF. J is TRBJ1-2 and V is TRBV5-6; tentatively, D is TRBD1 (6 bases). Germline CDR1 and CDR2: SGHDT and YYEEEE. The V end was cut by 5 bases, the J end by 3 bases, with 20 bases between. The CDR3 spans 16 residues.

V and J are TRBV5-6 and TRBJ1-2; 10 bases line up with TRBD1. The CDR3 sequence is 16 residues long. CDR1 SGHDT and CDR2 YYEEEE come from the germline V gene. J lost 5 bases, V lost 2 bases, and 9 bases had no gene match. CDR3 amino acids: CASSFIGTGASYGYTF. In nucleotides, the CDR3 is TGTGCCAGCAGCTTCATCGGGACAGGGGCTTCGTATGGCTACACCTTC.

This clone was detected once. The J gene is TRBJ2-1, the V gene TRBV5-1; 10 bases are shared with TRBD1. There are 15 residues in the CDR3. Unmatched junction bases numbered 7, after V lost 2 bases and J lost 8 bases. In germline, CDR1 is SGHRS, CDR2 YFSETQ. The CDR3 loop is CASSLPGTGAHEQFF. The CDR3 DNA reads TGCGCCAGCAGCTTACCTGGGACAGGGGCACATGAGCAGTTCTTC. The full variable domain, its missing parts supplied by reference TRBV5-1 and TRBJ2-1, is KAGVTQTPRYLIKTRGQQVTLSCSPISGHRSVSWYQQTPGQGLQFLFEYFSETQRNKGNFPGRFSGRQFSNSRSEMNVSTLELGDSALYLCASSLPGTGAHEQFFGPGTRLTVL.

This chain connects TRBV5-1 to TRBJ2-5, with D possibly being TRBD1 (6 bases). The CDR3 totals 15 residues. V gave up 3 bases and J gave up 4 bases, with 16 bases separating them. The V gene's germline CDR1 is SGHRS and CDR2 YFSETQ. Here the CDR3 DNA reads TGCGCCAGCAGCTCGTACAAAACAGGGACAGAGACCCAGTACTTC. It yields the protein CASSSYKTGTETQYF.

The rearrangement links TRBV20-1 to TRBJ2-6; tentative D call: TRBD1 (6 bases). This CDR3 spans 15 amino acids. Germline-derived CDR1 and CDR2 are DFQATT and SNEGSKA (reference sequence). V lost 3 bases to trimming and J lost 3 bases, with 12 bases between them. The CDR3 DNA reads TGCAGTGCTAGTCTGGGGGCTCGTGGGGCCAACGTCCTGACTTTC. Translating gives CSASLGARGANVLTF.

The J gene is TRBJ2-2, the V gene TRBV7-2; 16 positions match TRBD2. The CDR3 runs 19 residues. J gave up 4 bases and V 11 bases, and 16 bases lay outside the gene matches. Germline assignment: CDR1 SGHTA and CDR2 FQGNSA. The CDR3 loop reads CARTGTSGGAVSTTGELFF. For the CDR3, the DNA is TGTGCCCGCACGGGGACTAGCGGGGGGGCGGTCTCTACCACCGGGGAGCTGTTTTTT.

CDR3 coding DNA: TGTGCCAGCAGCTTTTTCCGGGACAGGGACTCCGGGGAGCTGTTTTTT. It codes for CASSFFRDRDSGELFF. The chain recombines TRBV7-6 with TRBJ2-2, with TRBD1 matching over 9 bases. V shed 3 bases, J shed 6 bases, and the junction held 8 bases outside the gene matches. Germline V gene lookup returns CDR1 SGHVS and CDR2 FNYEAQ. This CDR3 comprises 16 residues.

The chain is built from TRBV4-3 and TRBJ2-7; perhaps TRBD1 as D (7 bases). Deletions cut 4 bases from V and 4 bases from J, with 14 bases between. Germline lookup yields CDR1 LGHNA and CDR2 YSLEER. This CDR3 is built from 14 residues. The CDR3 bases are TGCGCCAGCAGCCCTTACAGGGGAGGATACGAGCAGTACTTC. This encodes CASSPYRGGYEQYF.

This chain joins TRBV5-6 and TRBJ1-2; TRBD1 matches 8 bases. The CDR3 has 15 residues. From germline, CDR1 is SGHDT and CDR2 YYEEEE. V was clipped by 0 bases and J by 3 bases; unmatched bases: 4. This CDR3 is CASSLGTGIHYGYTF. The CDR3 DNA follows: TGTGCCAGCAGCTTGGGGACAGGGATTCACTATGGCTACACCTTC.